Each of the 2 T cell receptor beta chains below was sequenced from the same sample in a study of CD8 T cells in ankylosing spondylitis. MiXCR was run by TCRdb on the 5' RACE reads, yielding one entry per CDR3 protein. This table has approximately 190,000 distinct CDR3 sequences, roughly 13% appearing once. The sample was blood, either unsorted or a sorted T cell fraction (not recorded which). These receptors all stem from a female donor with ankylosing spondylitis or in good health (not recorded which).

This chain links TRBV5-5 with TRBJ2-7, with D uncertain. Germline V gene lookup returns CDR1 SGHKS and CDR2 YYEKEE (reference sequence). Between the trimmed V and J ends, which lost 4 bases and 2 bases, there was a span of 10 bases. The CDR3 sequence is 13 residues long. The CDR3 nucleotides read TGTGCCAGCAGCCAACGGATAACCTACGAGCAGTACTTC. This translates into CASSQRITYEQYF.

This clonotype was detected ten times or more. The chain joins TRBV29-1 to TRBJ2-1; 9 nucleotides align to TRBD2. CDR3 length: 15 amino acids. Trimming removed 6 bases from V and 6 bases from J; junction bases left unmatched: 12. CDR1 and CDR2 (germline): SQVTM, ANQGSEA. The CDR3 coding sequence is TGCAGCGTCCGCAACTTAGCGGGAGACGGCAATGAGCAGTTCTTC. This encodes CSVRNLAGDGNEQFF.